This record looks at one TCR beta chain sequence and its context. Only in-frame clones appear in the TCRdb table, and some are missing; sequencing was by immunoSEQ multiplex PCR. The table lists around 64,000 clones, 70% to 90% of them singletons. No immunosuppressive drugs were given to ulcerative colitis patients before diagnostic colonoscopy. This sample is part of a study of pediatric ulcerative colitis. V was shortened by 0 bases and J by 0 bases, with 10 bases between the two germline ends. Per the germline V gene, CDR1 is SGHDT and CDR2 is YYEEEE. This CDR3 comprises 15 residues. The chain has TRBV5-6 and TRBJ2-7; D gene unclear. Specimen: blood. This sequence originates from a boy younger than 18 with severe ulcerative colitis. CDR3 nucleotide sequence: TGTGCCAGCAGCTTGGGGGCTAGTCACTCCTACGAGCAGTACTTC. Translating it yields CASSLGASHSYEQYF.